The rows below give T cell receptor beta chains drawn from one sample of a study of shared clonotypes between healthy human individuals. Using immunoSEQ multiplex PCR, the repertoire was profiled, and TCRdb retains in-frame clones only, with some absent. Among around 1,900,000 clones listed, around 93% were seen once. The sample comprised naive CD8+ T cells from PBMCs. These receptor sequences come from a man aged 18-30 years in good health. Some clones in this sample may be carry-over from other donors' samples. The CDR3 runs from the conserved cysteine through the conserved F or W. A D gene is named only where the DNA matches it firmly. Rows may omit the clone size; those that give it use once, few, many or a size class.

NA	TRBV15	TRBD2	TRBJ2-2	CATSRDVGLGNTGELFF	TGTGCCACCAGCAGAGATGTAGGACTAGGGAACACCGGGGAGCTGTTTTTT
NA	TRBV7-9	TRBD1	TRBJ2-5	CASSLAMTGKETQYF	TGTGCCAGCAGCTTAGCTATGACAGGGAAAGAGACCCAGTACTTC
once	TRBV6-5	TRBD1	TRBJ1-1	CASSYGLQGARTEAFF	TGTGCCAGCAGTTACGGGCTGCAGGGGGCGCGAACTGAAGCTTTCTTT
NA	TRBV27	TRBD2	TRBJ2-7	CASSFGLAGGPVEQYF	TGTGCCAGCAGTTTTGGGTTGGCGGGAGGGCCAGTAGAGCAGTACTTC
NA	TRBV6-5	NA	TRBJ2-1	CASSYERGWNEQFF	TGTGCCAGCAGTTACGAGCGAGGATGGAATGAGCAGTTCTTC
NA	TRBV4-1	NA	TRBJ2-2	CASSQDTGELFF	TGCGCCAGCAGCCAAGATACCGGGGAGCTGTTTTTT
NA	TRBV4-3	TRBD2	TRBJ2-7	CASSQSSGSHYEQYF	TGCGCCAGCAGCCAGTCTAGCGGGAGCCACTACGAGCAGTACTTC
NA	TRBV6-6	TRBD2	TRBJ2-1	CASSYLAGGYNEQFF	TGTGCCAGCAGTTACTTAGCGGGAGGATACAATGAGCAGTTCTTC
NA	TRBV4-1	TRBD1	TRBJ1-3	CASSQTGGAGNTIYF	TGCGCCAGCAGCCAGACAGGGGGCGCAGGAAACACCATATATTTT
NA	TRBV18	NA	TRBJ2-1	CASSPPGEEQFF	TGTGCCAGCTCACCACCCGGCGAAGAGCAGTTCTTC
NA	TRBV7-9	TRBD1	TRBJ1-6	CASSLVLEDRGGSPLHF	TGTGCCAGCAGCTTAGTTTTGGAGGACAGGGGTGGTTCACCCCTCCACTTT
NA	TRBV4-1	NA	TRBJ2-1	CASSQTTRSEQFF	TGCGCCAGCAGCCAAACTACCAGGAGTGAGCAGTTCTTC
NA	TRBV25-1	NA	TRBJ2-2	CAIPRASNTGELFF	TGTGCCATTCCCCGGGCCTCGAACACCGGGGAGCTGTTTTTT
NA	TRBV7-8	NA	TRBJ2-7	CASVPDPGVYEQYF	TGTGCCAGCGTTCCGGACCCGGGGGTGTACGAGCAGTACTTC
NA	TRBV9	TRBD2	TRBJ2-3	CASSPHLDAGAVDTQYF	TGTGCCAGCAGCCCTCACTTGGATGCGGGAGCGGTGGATACGCAGTATTTT
once	TRBV18	NA	TRBJ2-1	CASSPPKGSGYNEQFF	TGTGCCAGCTCACCACCGAAGGGGTCGGGATACAATGAGCAGTTCTTC
NA	TRBV28	NA	TRBJ1-2	CASALQGLGYYGYTF	TGTGCCAGCGCTCTTCAGGGCCTGGGATACTATGGCTACACCTTC
NA	TRBV7-9	TRBD2	TRBJ2-3	CASSLLAGSSDTQYF	TGTGCCAGCAGCTTATTAGCGGGTTCTTCAGATACGCAGTATTTT
NA	TRBV9	NA	TRBJ1-1	CASSVGDSNTEAFF	TGTGCCAGCAGCGTCGGCGACAGTAACACTGAAGCTTTCTTT
NA	TRBV7-9	NA	TRBJ2-7	CASSSSRRWASEPGYEQYF	TGTGCCAGCAGCTCCTCGCGTAGATGGGCTAGCGAGCCAGGGTACGAGCAGTACTTC
NA	TRBV6-1	TRBD2	TRBJ2-3	CASSGSGVSISTDTQYF	TGTGCCAGCAGTGGTAGCGGGGTTAGTATAAGCACAGATACGCAGTATTTT
NA	TRBV28	NA	TRBJ1-1	CASSLGNTEAFF	TGTGCCAGCAGCCTTGGGAACACTGAAGCTTTCTTT
NA	TRBV7-2	TRBD2	TRBJ2-7	CASSSRGGNPYEQYF	TGTGCCAGCAGCTCGCGGGGGGGGAATCCCTACGAGCAGTACTTC
NA	TRBV27	NA	TRBJ2-7	CASSERRITSGQYF	TGTGCCAGCAGTGAAAGGCGGATCACTTCGGGGCAGTACTTC
NA	TRBV28	TRBD1	TRBJ1-3	CARERRQGAEGNTIYF	TGTGCCAGGGAGCGAAGACAGGGGGCGGAAGGAAACACCATATATTTT
NA	TRBV9	TRBD1	TRBJ1-2	CASSDTGQGAVGYTF	TGTGCCAGCAGCGATACGGGACAGGGGGCGGTTGGCTACACCTTC
NA	TRBV30	NA	TRBJ2-7	CAWSGSGHPLKRYEQYF	TGTGCCTGGAGCGGATCGGGACACCCATTAAAGCGGTACGAGCAGTACTTC
NA	TRBV27	NA	TRBJ2-5	CASRRNLGSAETQYF	TGTGCCAGCAGGCGCAACCTCGGATCAGCGGAGACCCAGTACTTC
NA	TRBV28	NA	TRBJ2-1	CASSARASSLIGEQFF	TGTGCCAGCAGTGCCCGGGCTAGCTCCTTAATCGGTGAGCAGTTCTTC
once	TRBV4-2	TRBD2	TRBJ2-3	CASSQAPSGNTDTQYF	TGTGCCAGCAGCCAAGCCCCTAGCGGGAACACAGATACGCAGTATTTT
NA	TRBV4-1	TRBD2	TRBJ2-3	CASSQEKLAGEEDTQYF	TGCGCCAGCAGCCAAGAGAAGTTAGCGGGAGAGGAAGATACGCAGTATTTT
NA	TRBV27	NA	TRBJ1-5	CASSLLSGSSNQPQHF	TGTGCCAGCAGTTTATTGTCCGGTAGTAGCAATCAGCCCCAGCATTTT
NA	TRBV7-2	NA	TRBJ1-1	CASSLVYQNTEAFF	TGTGCCAGCAGCTTAGTCTACCAGAACACTGAAGCTTTCTTT
once	TRBV7-6	NA	TRBJ2-3	CASSLAKGPGTQYF	TGTGCCAGCAGCTTAGCAAAGGGACCGGGTACGCAGTATTTT
NA	TRBV6-1	NA	TRBJ1-5	CASRTGRMSNQPQHF	TGTGCCAGCAGAACAGGGAGAATGAGCAATCAGCCCCAGCATTTT
NA	TRBV23-1	NA	TRBJ2-1	CARPIQACLGNEQFF	TGCGCCAGACCAATCCAAGCCTGCCTTGGGAATGAGCAGTTCTTC
once	TRBV28	TRBD2	TRBJ2-1	CASSFLAGGPGNEQFF	TGTGCCAGCAGTTTTCTAGCGGGAGGGCCGGGCAATGAGCAGTTCTTC
NA	TRBV19	NA	TRBJ2-2	CASSFGSVDFTGELFF	TGTGCCAGTAGTTTCGGCAGCGTCGACTTCACCGGGGAGCTGTTTTTT
once	TRBV10-1	NA	TRBJ1-2	CASRKFSYGYTF	TGCGCCAGCAGGAAGTTCTCTTATGGCTACACCTTC
NA	TRBV7-8	TRBD1	TRBJ2-6	CASSLVQGQGLSGANVLTF	TGTGCCAGCAGCTTAGTGCAGGGACAGGGGCTCTCTGGGGCCAACGTCCTGACTTTC
NA	TRBV7-9	NA	TRBJ1-2	CASSTDSYGYTF	TGTGCCAGCAGCACGGACAGCTATGGCTACACCTTC
NA	TRBV28	NA	TRBJ2-7	CASSPSPGPGYEQYF	TGTGCCAGCAGTCCCAGCCCGGGGCCCGGCTACGAGCAGTACTTC
few	TRBV30	NA	TRBJ1-5	CAWSGEHNQPQHF	TGTGCCTGGTCAGGGGAGCACAATCAGCCCCAGCATTTT
NA	TRBV4-3	NA	TRBJ1-1	CASSQKGVETANTEAFF	TGCGCCAGCAGCCAAAAAGGGGTGGAGACAGCTAACACTGAAGCTTTCTTT
NA	TRBV6-5	TRBD1	TRBJ2-7	CASSTSQGAYEQYF	TGTGCCAGCAGCACGTCCCAGGGGGCCTACGAGCAGTACTTC
NA	TRBV13	TRBD2	TRBJ2-1	CASRPPTSGSNEQFF	TGTGCCAGCAGACCCCCGACTAGCGGGAGCAATGAGCAGTTCTTC
NA	TRBV29-1	TRBD2	TRBJ2-3	CSVEPIAGGTDTQYF	TGCAGCGTTGAACCAATAGCGGGGGGGACAGATACGCAGTATTTT
NA	TRBV28	NA	TRBJ2-7	CASSSRGTYEQYF	TGTGCCAGCAGTTCTAGGGGGACCTACGAGCAGTACTTC
NA	TRBV7-2	NA	TRBJ2-1	CASSQYGGYNEQFF	TGTGCCAGCAGCCAGTATGGAGGGTACAATGAGCAGTTCTTC
NA	TRBV27	NA	TRBJ1-5	CASSPATYSNQPQHF	TGTGCCAGCAGTCCCGCAACTTATAGCAATCAGCCCCAGCATTTT
NA	TRBV27	NA	TRBJ2-1	CASSLSVGNNEQFF	TGTGCCAGCAGTTTGTCAGTGGGAAACAATGAGCAGTTCTTC
NA	TRBV7-9	NA	TRBJ1-1	CASSYSWVNTEAFF	TGTGCCAGCAGCTACTCCTGGGTGAACACTGAAGCTTTCTTT
NA	TRBV30	NA	TRBJ2-7	CAWSGGLSLTPYEQYF	TGTGCCTGGAGTGGGGGTTTGTCGCTTACTCCCTACGAGCAGTACTTC
NA	TRBV28	TRBD1	TRBJ1-2	CASSPMTGRKPNYGYTF	TGTGCCAGCAGTCCGATGACAGGGCGGAAACCCAACTATGGCTACACCTTC
once	TRBV6-5	NA	TRBJ2-7	CASSYSQAYEQYF	TGTGCCAGCAGTTACTCGCAAGCTTACGAGCAGTACTTC
NA	TRBV9	NA	TRBJ2-7	CASSVGQAGTYEQYF	TGTGCCAGCAGCGTAGGGCAGGCGGGGACCTACGAGCAGTACTTC
NA	TRBV30	NA	TRBJ2-7	CAWSVTLGGEQYF	TGTGCCTGGAGTGTAACGCTCGGGGGCGAGCAGTACTTC
NA	TRBV6-1	NA	TRBJ1-1	CASSDRGRADTEAFF	TGTGCCAGCAGTGATAGAGGCAGGGCGGACACTGAAGCTTTCTTT
NA	TRBV13	NA	TRBJ2-7	CASSLFDLSLSYEQYF	TGTGCCAGCAGCTTATTTGATCTATCCCTCTCCTACGAGCAGTACTTC
NA	TRBV7-6	NA	TRBJ1-5	CASSLGRDQPQHF	TGTGCCAGCAGCTTAGGTCGGGATCAGCCCCAGCATTTT